This TCR beta chain derives from a study of regulatory T cells in long-lasting Graves disease. Overall study context: Antithyroid drug exposure in newly diagnosed Graves' patients had lasted under 3 months.

As to time point: newly diagnosed GD, antithyroid drugs for less than 3 months. From PBMCs, RNA was extracted and then used to make the TCR library. Study-level points and caveats: Newly diagnosed Graves' patients exceeded persistent ones in TCR diversity.

The V end lost 6 bases, the J end lost 2 bases, and 23 bases lay between the germline ends. Germline lookup yields CDR1 LNHDA and CDR2 SQIVND (reference sequence). This CDR3 is 18 amino acids long. Combining iRepertoire HTBI primers with Arm-PCR of CDR3 regions, the authors built TCR beta libraries. TCRdb analysed the multiplex PCR reads with MiXCR anew, one entry per CDR3 protein. The top ten hold about 24% of the sample, which has about 380,000 distinct CDR3 sequences, 15% to 19% seen once. With respect to this clonotype: Its target is not known.

The TCR originated in a female donor with Graves disease. The V and J genes are TRBV19 and TRBJ1-5; D is perhaps TRBD1 (6 bases). Sequencing used peripheral blood mononuclear cells (PBMCs), obtained at new diagnosis, from a patient treated with antithyroid drugs. The CDR3 is CASRAWGRGIKGNQPQHF. DNA for the CDR3: TGTGCCAGTAGGGCGTGGGGCAGGGGAATTAAGGGCAATCAGCCCCAGCATTTT. The full variable domain, rest sourced from reference TRBV19 and TRBJ1-5, is DGGITQSPKYLFRKEGQNVTLSCEQNLNHDAMYWYRQDPGQGLRLIYYSQIVNDFQKGDIAEGYSVSREKKESFPLTVTSAQKNPTAFYLCASRAWGRGIKGNQPQHFGDGTRLSIL.